This record covers a single T cell receptor beta chain. This specimen comes from a study of blood T cell repertoires in COVID-19. Across the study: Samples taken during acute and convalescent COVID-19 were collected in the United States, Italy and Spain. T cells, B-cell-depleted T cells, or PBMCs supplied cDNA or gDNA.

The CDR3 is 15 residues long. The germline CDR1 and CDR2 sequences are SGHKS and YYEKEE (reference sequence). The J segment lost 15 bases and the V segment lost 0 bases, leaving 13 bases of the junction unmatched. Only in-frame clones appear in the TCRdb table, and some are missing; sequencing was by immunoSEQ multiplex PCR. Among roughly 230,000 clones, roughly nine tenths were seen once, and the ten largest hold about 4.6%. The sequenced sample consisted of peripheral blood. The clonotype originates from a middle-aged woman who had recovered from COVID-19. The chain employs TRBV5-5 and TRBJ2-1; 9 positions match TRBD2. This CDR3 is CASSLESGGRPRPFF. CDR3 bases: TGTGCCAGCAGCTTGGAAAGCGGGGGGCGCCCGAGGCCGTTCTTC.